Detailed here is one T cell receptor (beta chain). At one boundary the junction diverges from the germline segment, which might be a read error. This specimen comes from a study of blood T cell repertoires in COVID-19. Sequencing was performed with immunoSEQ multiplex PCR; in TCRdb, only in-frame clones are kept and a portion is missing. This table holds 350,000 to 500,000 clones, 88% found once. This receptor was taken from a woman aged 18-35 years who had been exposed to COVID-19. Sequencing was performed on PBMCs or T cells enriched from blood (not recorded which).

The CDR3 coding sequence is TGTGCCAGCAGTTTTCCAGGACAGGGCCTTTCGCCCGGGGAATTT. Translation gives CASSFPGQGLSPGEF. The J gene is TRBJ1-3, the V gene TRBV28; 8 bases are a match to TRBD1. This CDR3 comprises 15 residues. Per the germline V gene, CDR1 is MDHEN and CDR2 is SYDVKM.